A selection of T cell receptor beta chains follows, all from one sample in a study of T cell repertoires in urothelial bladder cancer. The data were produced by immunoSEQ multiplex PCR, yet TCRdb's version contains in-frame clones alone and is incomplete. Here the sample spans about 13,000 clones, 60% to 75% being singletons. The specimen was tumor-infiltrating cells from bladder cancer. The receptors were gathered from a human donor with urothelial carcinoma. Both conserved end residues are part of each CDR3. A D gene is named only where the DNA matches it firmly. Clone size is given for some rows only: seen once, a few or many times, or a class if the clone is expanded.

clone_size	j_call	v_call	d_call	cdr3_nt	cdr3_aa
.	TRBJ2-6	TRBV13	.	TGTGCCAGCAGCTTAGAAGGGACACCCTCTGGGGCCAACGTCCTGACTTTC	CASSLEGTPSGANVLTF
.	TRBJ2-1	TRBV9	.	TGTGCCAGCAGCGTAGTCGCGGGGCGACCTAGTCGGTACAATGAGCAGTTCTTC	CASSVVAGRPSRYNEQFF
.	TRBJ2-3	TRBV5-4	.	TGTGCCAGCAGCTCGCCGATTAGTACAGATACGCAGTATTTT	CASSSPISTDTQYF
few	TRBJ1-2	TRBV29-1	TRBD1	TGCAGCGCTACCTTACTAGGACAGGGGGCAGGGGGCTACACCTTC	CSATLLGQGAGGYTF
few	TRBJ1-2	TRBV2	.	TGTGCCAGCAGTGGGGCTGGGGCTAACTATGGCTACACCTTC	CASSGAGANYGYTF
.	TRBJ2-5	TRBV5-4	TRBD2	TGTGCCAGCAGCTTGGACGCGGGGGTGCAAGAGACCCAGTACTTC	CASSLDAGVQETQYF
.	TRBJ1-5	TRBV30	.	TGTGCCTGGAGTGTCGGAGGGAACAATCAGCCCCAGCATTTT	CAWSVGGNNQPQHF
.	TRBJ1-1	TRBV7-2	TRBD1	TGTGCCAGCAGCTTAGATCTGACAGGGAGTACTGAAGCTTTCTTT	CASSLDLTGSTEAFF
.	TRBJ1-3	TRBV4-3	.	TGCGCCAGCAGCCAGACGACAGCGCCCTCTGGAAACACCATATATTTT	CASSQTTAPSGNTIYF
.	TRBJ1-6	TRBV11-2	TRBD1	TGTGCCAGCAGCTTCACAGGGGTTTCACCCCTCCACTTT	CASSFTGVSPLHF
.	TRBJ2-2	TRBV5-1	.	TGCGCCAGCAGCTTGACCGGGACACTGAACACCGGGGAGCTGTTTTTT	CASSLTGTLNTGELFF
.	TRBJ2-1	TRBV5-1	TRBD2	TGCGCCAGCAGCTTGACTAGCGGGGGGAAACCCTACAATGAGCAGTTCTTC	CASSLTSGGKPYNEQFF
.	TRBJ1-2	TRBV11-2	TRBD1	TGTGCCAGCAGCCTTAGGACAGGGGGCTCCTATGGCTACACCTTC	CASSLRTGGSYGYTF
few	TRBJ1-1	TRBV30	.	TGTGCCTGGAGTTCATTCCTGAACACTGAAGCTTTCTTT	CAWSSFLNTEAFF
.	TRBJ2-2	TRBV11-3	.	TGTGCCAGCAGCTTCACGGTCACCGGGGAGCTGTTTTTT	CASSFTVTGELFF
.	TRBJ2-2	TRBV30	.	TGTGCCTTAAATTCTAAGCCGCACACCGGGGAGCTGTTTTTT	CALNSKPHTGELFF
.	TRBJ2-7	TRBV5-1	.	TGCGCCAGCGGTCTTACAGGGAAGGTCTACGAGCAGTACTTC	CASGLTGKVYEQYF
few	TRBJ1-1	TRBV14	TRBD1	TGTGCCAGCAGCCAGGGGACAGCCTGGGAAGCTTTCTTT	CASSQGTAWEAFF
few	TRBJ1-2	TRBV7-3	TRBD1	TGTGCCAGCAGCTTAAATAGACAGGGGGGTAACTATGGCTACACCTTC	CASSLNRQGGNYGYTF
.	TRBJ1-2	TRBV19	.	TGTGCCAGTAGTATTTCCAGGGGCCATGGCTACACCTTC	CASSISRGHGYTF
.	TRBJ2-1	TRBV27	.	TGTGCCAGCAGTTTATCGACTGGGAATGCCCCCTACAATGAGCAGTTCTTC	CASSLSTGNAPYNEQFF
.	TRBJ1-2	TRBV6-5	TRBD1	TGTGCCAGCAGTTACGGGGGGACAGCCTATGGCTACACCTTC	CASSYGGTAYGYTF
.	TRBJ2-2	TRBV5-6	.	TGTGCCAGCAGCTATTCCGGTTTTCCCACCGGGGAGCTGTTTTTT	CASSYSGFPTGELFF
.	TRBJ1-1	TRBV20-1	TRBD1	TGCAGTGCTAGAGGACAGGGGTTTTTCTTT	CSARGQGFFF
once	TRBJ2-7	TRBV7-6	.	TGTGCCAGCAGCTTAGGTCAGGACTACGAGCAGTACTTC	CASSLGQDYEQYF
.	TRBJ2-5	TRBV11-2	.	TGTGCCAGCGGACCCGCTAGGGAGACCCAGTACTTC	CASGPARETQYF
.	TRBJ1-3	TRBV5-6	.	TGTGCCAGCAGCTCCCTTGGAAACACCATATATTTT	CASSSLGNTIYF
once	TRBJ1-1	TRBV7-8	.	TGTGCCAGCAGCTTCCGGGTGAACACTGAAGCTTTCTTT	CASSFRVNTEAFF
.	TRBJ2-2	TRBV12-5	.	TGTGCTAGTGGACAGGTCAACACCGGGGAGCTGTTTTTT	CASGQVNTGELFF